Sequencing of this TCR beta chain was carried out in a study of blood T cell repertoires in COVID-19. Study overall: Samples taken during acute and convalescent COVID-19 were collected in the United States, Italy and Spain. The cDNA or gDNA used as material had been derived from T cells, B-cell-depleted T cells, or PBMCs.

Original data processing: Estimates of nucleated cell counts were drawn from the amplification of reference gene primers. The method was immunoSEQ multiplex PCR; TCRdb's version includes in-frame clones alone and lacks a portion of them. V and J calls and clone size are copied from that table; D and trimming were computed from the DNA. The sample records around 97,000 clones, approximately 84% being singletons. There are 17 residues in the CDR3. The ends lost 5 bases at V and 7 bases at J; junction bases unmatched: 16. Germline V gene sequence: CDR1 SEHNR, CDR2 FQNEAQ (reference sequence). The V gene is TRBV7-9, the J gene TRBJ2-2; TRBD1 agrees at 7 bases. The sequence was obtained from a man aged 65 to 79 with acute or convalescent COVID-19. The sequencing sample was made of peripheral blood. The CDR3 spells CASSTHRGLMTGGELFF. CDR3 coding DNA: TGTGCCAGCAGCACCCACAGGGGTTTAATGACGGGCGGGGAGCTGTTTTTT.